The 14 T cell receptor beta chains presented below share a single source sample, sequenced in a study of blood T cell repertoires in COVID-19. Clones were sequenced by immunoSEQ multiplex PCR, and TCRdb holds only the in-frame ones, with some missing. The data hold about 120,000 clones, with roughly nine tenths observed a single time. The sample comprised peripheral blood. The source of these receptors is a man aged 55 to 70 with COVID-19, enrolled during active disease.

J is TRBJ1-1 and V is TRBV27; D unclear. This CDR3 is 16 amino acids long. The V gene's germline CDR1 is MNHEY and CDR2 SMNVEV (reference sequence). V lost 0 bases, J lost 4 bases, and 15 bases lay in between. CDR3 coding DNA: TGTGCCAGCAGTTTATCACAAGTGGGAGGGAGCACTGAAGCTTTCTTT. Encoded protein: CASSLSQVGGSTEAFF.

J is TRBJ2-3 and V is TRBV12-5; 9 bases line up with TRBD1. V dropped 1 base and J dropped 3; count of bases not matched to a gene: 5. CDR3 length: 16 residues. Germline V lookup: CDR1 LGHNT, CDR2 FRNRAP. CDR3 coding DNA: TGTGCTAGTGGTTTGGCCCGGGACAGGGAGACAGATACGCAGTATTTT. It encodes CASGLARDRETDTQYF. The whole variable domain, remainder taken from reference TRBV12-5 and TRBJ2-3, is DARVTQTPRHKVTEMGQEVTMRCQPILGHNTVFWYRQTMMQGLELLAYFRNRAPLDDSGMPKDRFSAEMPDATLATLKIQPSEPRDSAVYFCASGLARDRETDTQYFGPGTRLTVL.

The CDR3, as DNA: TGTGCCAGTACCAACCACCCGGGGGGTGATAGCAATCAGCCCCAGCATTTT. Its protein product is CASTNHPGGDSNQPQHF. This chain links TRBV19 with TRBJ1-5, with D possibly TRBD1 on 5 matching bases. There are 17 residues in the CDR3. The V end was cut by 7 bases, the J end by 0 bases, with 19 bases between. Germline V gene data show CDR1 as LNHDA and CDR2 as SQIVND (reference sequence).

The chain joins TRBV18 to TRBJ2-1, with D unclear. The CDR3 consists of 13 residues. Per germline, CDR1 KGHSH and CDR2 LQKENI. Trimming left V 0 bases short and J 6 bases short, with 6 bases between. The DNA of the CDR3 is TGTGCCAGCTCACCACCGGTACTCAATGAGCAGTTCTTC. It encodes CASSPPVLNEQFF. The full variable domain, its missing parts supplied by reference TRBV18 and TRBJ2-1, is NAGVMQNPRHLVRRRGQEARLRCSPMKGHSHVYWYRQLPEEGLKFMVYLQKENIIDESGMPKERFSAEFPKEGPSILRIQQVVRGDSAAYFCASSPPVLNEQFFGPGTRLTVL.

The rearrangement uses TRBV15 and TRBJ2-1; 7 positions match TRBD1. The length of the CDR3 is 16 residues. Losses at the gene ends were 0 bases for V and 2 bases for J; bases not matched to a gene: 4. Germline V gives CDR1 LNHNV, CDR2 YYDKDF (reference sequence). CDR3 in DNA: TGTGCCACCAGCAGAGATAGGACAGGTACCTACAATGAGCAGTTCTTC. Translating it yields CATSRDRTGTYNEQFF.

V is TRBV19 and J is TRBJ1-4; D is uncertain. Trimming left V 7 bases short and J 6 bases short, with 18 bases between. The CDR3 runs 15 residues. Looked up from germline, CDR1 is LNHDA and CDR2 is SQIVND (reference sequence). The CDR3 region has the DNA TGTGCCAGTAAGCGGGGAGGGTTCGGGGATGAAAAACTGTTTTTT. Translated: CASKRGGFGDEKLFF.

Only one count was recorded for this clone. The chain combines TRBV5-1 with TRBJ2-1, with 11 bases that match TRBD2. The germline V gene has CDR1 SGHRS and CDR2 YFSETQ. After removal of 4 bases from V and 7 bases from J, the junction contained 10 bases not matched to a gene. The CDR3 is 16 amino acids. CDR3 coding DNA: TGCGCCAGCAGCCACATACTAGCGGGAGCGGCGAATGAGCAGTTCTTC. Amino acids: CASSHILAGAANEQFF.

The chain employs TRBV4-2 and TRBJ1-1, with TRBD1 matching over 10 bases. The V and J ends lost 4 bases and 8 bases, in that order; junction bases with no gene match: 13. This CDR3 is 16 amino acids long. From germline, CDR1 is LGHNA and CDR2 YNFKEQ. In nucleotides, the CDR3 is TGTGCCAGCAGCCTGTCGACAGGGGGCACCGAGGTCGAAGCTTTCTTT. This translates into CASSLSTGGTEVEAFF.

The genes are TRBV7-3 and TRBJ1-1, with 10 bases identical to TRBD1. The ends lost 1 base at V and 7 bases at J; junction bases unmatched: 0. Germline values: CDR1 SGHTA, CDR2 FQGTGA. This CDR3 contains 13 residues. The CDR3 loop is CASSLRDRGEAFF. CDR3 coding DNA: TGTGCCAGCAGCTTAAGGGACAGGGGTGAAGCTTTCTTT.

The chain carries TRBV24-1 and TRBJ2-3; D gene ambiguous. Germline assignment: CDR1 KGHDR and CDR2 SFDVKD. V lost 5 bases, J lost 2 bases, and 7 bases lay in between. The CDR3 totals 13 residues. CDR3 sequence reads: CATSGDNTDTQYF. CDR3 nucleotides: TGTGCCACCAGTGGAGACAACACAGATACGCAGTATTTT.

The sample holds one count of this clone. The chain carries TRBV28 and TRBJ1-2, with a weak D call TRBD1 (5 bases). Trimming removed 2 bases from V and 5 bases from J, with 12 bases in between. This CDR3 contains 14 residues. Germline V gives CDR1 MDHEN, CDR2 SYDVKM. CDR3 region: CASSLGAPFYGYTF. The CDR3 DNA reads as TGTGCCAGCAGTTTAGGGGCCCCCTTTTATGGCTACACCTTC.

This clone was observed a few times. CDR3 protein: CASSGSAGDTGELFF. CDR3 nucleotides: TGTGCCAGCAGCGGTAGCGCGGGAGACACCGGGGAGCTGTTTTTT. The chain links TRBV7-9 to TRBJ2-2, with TRBD2 matching over 7 bases. Trimming removed 5 bases from V and 3 bases from J; junction bases left unmatched: 6. Germline CDR1 is SEHNR and CDR2 is FQNEAQ (reference sequence). This CDR3 has 15 amino acids.

V gene TRBV6-1 combines with J gene TRBJ1-1; D gene ambiguous. V was pared by 1 base and J by 5 bases, with 8 bases between. The germline V gene encodes CDR1 MNHNS and CDR2 SASEGT. The CDR3 extends over 13 amino acids. In DNA, the CDR3 is TGTGCCAGCAGTGAAGAGCGGGCTACTGAAGCTTTCTTT. It specifies CASSEERATEAFF.

In DNA, the CDR3 is TGCGCCAGCAGCTTGGCAGGACAGGGGGCCTGGGGCTACACCTTC. This encodes CASSLAGQGAWGYTF. The chain combines TRBV5-1 with TRBJ1-2, with TRBD1 identical over 11 bases. The CDR3 runs 15 residues. Trimming at V came to 0 bases and at J to 8 bases, leaving 6 bases not matched to a gene. Germline V gene data show CDR1 as SGHRS and CDR2 as YFSETQ.